These 5 T cell receptor beta chains were all obtained from the same sample, sequenced in a study of blood T cell repertoires in COVID-19. Measured with immunoSEQ multiplex PCR; TCRdb has only the in-frame clones, and not every one. The sample includes roughly 200,000 clones, around 87% of them seen just once. Sequenced: peripheral blood. The receptors shown here come from a woman aged 50 to 60 with COVID-19, enrolled during active disease.

The V call is TRBV2, the J call TRBJ2-6, with a possible D match to TRBD2 (6 bases). V gave up 4 bases and J gave up 3 bases, with 22 bases separating them. From germline, CDR1 is SNHLY and CDR2 FYNNEI. This CDR3 contains 19 residues. In DNA, the CDR3 is TGTGCCAGCAGTGCGGGGGTGGGACGAGGGCGCGGTGGGGCCAACGTCCTGACTTTC. Residues: CASSAGVGRGRGGANVLTF.

The genes are TRBV30 and TRBJ2-1; possible D gene TRBD1, 6 bases. The ends were cut back, 2 bases at V and 9 bases at J, with 14 bases in the middle. Germline V gives CDR1 GTSNPN, CDR2 SVGIG (reference sequence). The CDR3 loop spans 13 amino acids. The CDR3 here is CAWSFQGRGEQFF. Written as DNA, the CDR3 is TGTGCCTGGAGTTTTCAGGGGAGAGGTGAGCAGTTCTTC.

J is TRBJ1-6 and V is TRBV7-2, with 9 bases lining up with TRBD1. Germline CDR1 reads SGHTA; CDR2 reads FQGNSA. With V trimmed by 5 bases and J by 7 bases, 6 bases remained unmatched. The CDR3 spans 15 residues. CDR3: CASSLQGARNSPLHF. CDR3 in DNA: TGTGCCAGCAGCCTACAGGGGGCCAGGAATTCACCCCTCCACTTT.

The chain recombines TRBV6-5 with TRBJ2-7, with 10 bases matching TRBD2. The CDR3 is 15 amino acids. CDR1 is MNHEY and CDR2 is SVGAGI in the germline V gene. Trimming at V came to 6 bases and at J to 1 base, leaving 6 bases not matched to a gene. Here the CDR3 reads CASRPLAGASYEQYV. The CDR3 nucleotides are TGTGCCAGCAGACCCCTAGCGGGGGCGTCCTACGAGCAGTACGTC.

The DNA of the CDR3 is TGCGCCAGCAACAACGTACCGCTGGGAGGCGCCTACAATGAGCAGTTCTTC. Translating gives CASNNVPLGGAYNEQFF. The chain is built from TRBV10-1 and TRBJ2-1, with a tentative D call TRBD2 (6 bases). The V and J ends lost 7 bases and 2 bases respectively, with 21 bases between them. Germline V gene data show CDR1 as WNHNN and CDR2 as SYGVQD (reference sequence). The CDR3 has 17 residues.